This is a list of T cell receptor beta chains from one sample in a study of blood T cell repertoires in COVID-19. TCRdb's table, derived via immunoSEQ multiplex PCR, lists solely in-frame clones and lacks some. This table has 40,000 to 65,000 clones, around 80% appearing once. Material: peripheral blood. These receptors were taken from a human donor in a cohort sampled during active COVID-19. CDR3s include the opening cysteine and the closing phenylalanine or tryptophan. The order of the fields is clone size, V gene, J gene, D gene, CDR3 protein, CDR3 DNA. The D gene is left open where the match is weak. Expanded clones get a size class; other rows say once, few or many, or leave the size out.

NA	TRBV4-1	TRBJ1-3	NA	CASSQERTGEITRNTIYF	TGCGCCAGCAGCCAAGAGAGAACTGGGGAGATTACAAGAAACACCATATATTTT
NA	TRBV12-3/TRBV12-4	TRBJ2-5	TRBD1	CASSRTGQETQYF	TGTGCCAGCAGTCGGACAGGGCAAGAGACCCAGTACTTC
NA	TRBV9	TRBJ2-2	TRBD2	CAPSHRGGASTGELFF	TGCGCCCCCAGCCATCGGGGGGGGGCCTCCACCGGGGAGCTGTTTTTT
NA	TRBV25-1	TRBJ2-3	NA	CASNSENTDTQYF	TGTGCCAGCAACTCCGAGAACACAGATACGCAGTATTTT
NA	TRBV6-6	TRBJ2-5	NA	CASSPFPGVRQETQYF	TGTGCCAGCAGCCCATTTCCGGGGGTGCGCCAAGAGACCCAGTACTTC
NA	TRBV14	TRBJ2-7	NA	CASSRGAVLEQYF	TGTGCCAGCAGCCGCGGGGCTGTCCTCGAGCAGTACTTC
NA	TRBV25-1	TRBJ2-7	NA	CASSVRDKEDYEQYF	TGTGCCAGCAGCGTTAGGGACAAGGAGGACTACGAGCAGTACTTC
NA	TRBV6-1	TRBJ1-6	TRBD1	CASSVWGTGGGSPLHF	TGTGCCAGCAGTGTTTGGGGGACAGGGGGTGGATCACCCCTCCACTTT
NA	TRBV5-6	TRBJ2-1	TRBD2	CASSSSGGAYNEQFF	TGTGCCAGCAGCTCTAGCGGGGGGGCCTACAATGAGCAGTTCTTC
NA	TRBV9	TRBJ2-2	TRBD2	CASSVGAGVTGELFF	TGTGCCAGCAGCGTAGGCGCGGGAGTAACCGGGGAGCTGTTTTTT
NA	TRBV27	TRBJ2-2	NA	CASSSQGYTGELFF	TGTGCCAGCAGTTCACAGGGTTACACCGGGGAGCTGTTTTTT
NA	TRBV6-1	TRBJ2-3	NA	CASSDFDPRGYF	TGTGCCAGCAGTGATTTCGACCCGCGGGGGTATTTT
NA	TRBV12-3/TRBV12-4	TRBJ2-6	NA	CASSNSGANVLTF	TGTGCCAGCAGCAACTCTGGGGCCAACGTCCTGACTTTC
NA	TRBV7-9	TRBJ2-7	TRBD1	CASSSDRVEAYEQYF	TGTGCCAGCAGCTCCGACAGGGTGGAAGCCTACGAGCAGTACTTC
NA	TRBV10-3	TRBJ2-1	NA	CAISGAPFMTGHNEQFF	TGTGCCATCAGTGGGGCCCCTTTCATGACAGGCCACAATGAGCAGTTCTTC
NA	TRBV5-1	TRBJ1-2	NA	CASSLDGQNYGYTF	TGCGCCAGCAGCTTAGATGGCCAAAACTATGGCTACACCTTC
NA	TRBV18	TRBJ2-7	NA	CASSPYSLLLSYEQYF	TGTGCCAGCTCACCATACTCACTGTTGCTATCCTACGAGCAGTACTTC
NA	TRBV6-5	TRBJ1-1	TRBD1	CASKTGGGFTEAFF	TGTGCCAGTAAGACAGGGGGCGGGTTCACTGAAGCTTTCTTT
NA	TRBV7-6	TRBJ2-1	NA	CASSLAGGPLNEQFF	TGTGCCAGCAGCTTAGCGGGAGGACCCCTCAATGAGCAGTTCTTC
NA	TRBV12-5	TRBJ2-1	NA	CASGLVTGSSYNEQFF	TGTGCTAGTGGTTTGGTCACAGGGAGCTCCTACAATGAGCAGTTCTTC
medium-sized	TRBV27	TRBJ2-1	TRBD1	CASSRDRGNEQFF	TGTGCCAGCAGCCGAGACAGGGGGAATGAGCAGTTCTTC
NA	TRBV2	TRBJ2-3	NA	CAGSLGRTDTQYF	TGTGCCGGGTCCTTGGGGCGCACAGATACGCAGTATTTT
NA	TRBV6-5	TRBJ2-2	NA	CASSYPYTGELFF	TGTGCCAGCAGTTACCCCTACACCGGGGAGCTGTTTTTT
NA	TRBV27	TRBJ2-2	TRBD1	CASSAGTANTGELFF	TGTGCCAGCAGCGCCGGGACAGCAAACACCGGGGAGCTGTTTTTT
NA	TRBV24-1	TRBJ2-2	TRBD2	CATSDASGRAPGELFF	TGTGCCACCAGTGACGCTAGCGGGAGGGCCCCCGGGGAGCTGTTTTTT
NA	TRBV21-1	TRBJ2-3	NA	CASIGRSNRGFSTDTQYF	TGTGCCAGCATTGGAAGGTCAAACAGGGGGTTTAGCACAGATACGCAGTATTTT
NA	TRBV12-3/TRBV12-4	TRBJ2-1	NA	CASSLGRYNEQFF	TGTGCCAGCAGTTTGGGCAGATACAATGAGCAGTTCTTC
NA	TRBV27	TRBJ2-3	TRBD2	CASAPLRGGTDTQYF	TGTGCCTCCGCCCCTCTCCGCGGGGGAACAGATACGCAGTATTTT
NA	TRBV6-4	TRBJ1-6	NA	CASSAGGALHF	TGTGCCAGTTCTGCCGGGGGGGCCCTCCACTTT
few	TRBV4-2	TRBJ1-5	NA	CASSQDSRADSNQPQHF	TGTGCCAGCAGCCAAGATTCCAGGGCGGATAGCAATCAGCCCCAGCATTTT
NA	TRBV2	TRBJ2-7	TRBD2	CASSEGGLVTYEQYF	TGTGCCAGCAGTGAGGGGGGGTTGGTTACCTACGAGCAGTACTTC
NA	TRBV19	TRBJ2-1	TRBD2	CASRLRAGAQDNEQFF	TGTGCCAGTAGGCTGAGAGCGGGGGCCCAAGACAATGAGCAGTTCTTC
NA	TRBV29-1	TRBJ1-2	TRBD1	CSLWTGGYGYTF	TGCAGCCTATGGACAGGGGGCTATGGCTACACCTTC
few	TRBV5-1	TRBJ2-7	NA	CASSSYGGNYEQYF	TGCGCCAGCAGCTCCTATGGGGGGAACTACGAGCAGTACTTC
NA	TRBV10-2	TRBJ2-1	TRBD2	CASGSGGAGSSSYNEQFF	TGCGCCAGCGGTAGCGGGGGGGCAGGGTCGAGCTCCTACAATGAGCAGTTCTTC
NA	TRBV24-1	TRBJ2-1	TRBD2	CATSDGRGRVPIAGGRDNEQFF	TGTGCCACCAGTGATGGTAGAGGGCGAGTTCCGATAGCGGGGGGCAGAGACAATGAGCAGTTCTTC
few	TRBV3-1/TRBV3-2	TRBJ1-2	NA	CASSSGSGSGYTF	TGTGCCAGCAGCAGCGGGTCCGGGAGCGGCTACACCTTC
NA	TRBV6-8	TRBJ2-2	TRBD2	CASMMGSGGANTGELFF	TGTGCCAGCATGATGGGTAGCGGGGGGGCGAACACCGGGGAGCTGTTTTTT
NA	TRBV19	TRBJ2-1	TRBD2	CASSWTGGPVNEQFF	TGTGCCAGTAGTTGGACGGGGGGACCGGTCAATGAGCAGTTCTTC
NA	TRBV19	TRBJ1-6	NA	CASTNQAGTNSPLHF	TGTGCCAGTACCAACCAAGCCGGGACAAATTCACCCCTCCACTTT
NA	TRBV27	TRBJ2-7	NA	CASSLDSSYEQYF	TGTGCCAGCAGTTTGGACAGCAGCTACGAGCAGTACTTC
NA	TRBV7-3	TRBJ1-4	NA	CASSLLGQGLEKLFF	TGTGCCAGCAGCTTATTGGGCCAGGGTCTCGAAAAACTGTTTTTT
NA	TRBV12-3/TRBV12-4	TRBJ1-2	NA	CASSLVQSGYTF	TGTGCCAGCAGTTTAGTCCAGTCCGGCTACACCTTC
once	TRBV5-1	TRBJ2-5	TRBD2	CASSLVGAGGQETQYF	TGCGCCAGCAGCTTGGTTGGGGCGGGGGGTCAAGAGACCCAGTACTTC
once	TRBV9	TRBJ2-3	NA	CASSVVAGKSDTQYF	TGTGCCAGCAGCGTAGTGGCAGGGAAATCGGATACGCAGTATTTT
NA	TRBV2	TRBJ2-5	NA	CASRQKEETQYF	TGTGCCAGCAGACAGAAGGAAGAGACCCAGTACTTC
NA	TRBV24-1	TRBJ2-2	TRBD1	CATSLSGQSNTGELFF	TGTGCCACCAGTCTTTCGGGACAGTCGAACACCGGGGAGCTGTTTTTT
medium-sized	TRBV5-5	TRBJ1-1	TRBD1	CASSLGTGVTEAFF	TGTGCCAGCAGCTTGGGGACAGGGGTCACTGAAGCTTTCTTT
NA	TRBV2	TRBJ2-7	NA	CASSEQGFRSYEQYF	TGTGCCAGCAGTGAACAGGGGTTTAGGTCCTACGAGCAGTACTTC
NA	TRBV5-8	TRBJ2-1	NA	CASSLGRGDEQFF	TGTGCCAGCAGCTTGGGGCGCGGCGATGAGCAGTTCTTC
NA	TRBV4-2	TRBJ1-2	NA	CASSQDSSSAVNYGYTF	TGTGCCAGCAGCCAAGATTCAAGTTCCGCAGTGAACTATGGCTACACCTTC
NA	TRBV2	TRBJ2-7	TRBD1	CASSLDRYIEQYF	TGTGCCAGCTCTTTGGACAGGTATATCGAGCAGTACTTC
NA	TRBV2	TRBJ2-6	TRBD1	CASWGQPSGANVLTF	TGTGCCAGCTGGGGACAGCCCTCTGGGGCCAACGTCCTGACTTTC
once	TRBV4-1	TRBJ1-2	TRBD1	CASSQKFAGTGGRGYTF	TGCGCCAGCAGCCAAAAGTTCGCCGGGACAGGGGGCCGAGGCTACACCTTC
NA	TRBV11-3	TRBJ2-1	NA	CASSLGANSYNEQFF	TGTGCCAGCAGCTTAGGGGCCAACTCCTACAATGAGCAGTTCTTC
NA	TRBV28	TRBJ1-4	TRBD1	CASSRQGTKLVYEKLFF	TGTGCCAGCAGCAGACAGGGGACAAAACTTGTTTATGAAAAACTGTTTTTT
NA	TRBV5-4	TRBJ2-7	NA	CASSLSGYGEQYF	TGTGCCAGCAGCTTGTCAGGATACGGCGAGCAGTACTTC
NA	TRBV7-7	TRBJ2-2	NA	CASSRNTGELFF	TGTGCCAGCAGCCGGAACACCGGGGAGCTGTTTTTT
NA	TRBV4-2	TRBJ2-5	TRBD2	CASSQGTSGGAWETQYF	TGTGCCAGCAGCCAAGGGACTAGCGGGGGGGCATGGGAGACCCAGTACTTC
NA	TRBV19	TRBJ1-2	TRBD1	CASSLGTGGAGYTF	TGTGCCAGTAGTTTAGGGACAGGGGGCGCTGGCTACACCTTC